Included here is one TCR beta chain sequence, with context. The data derive from a study of cytomegalovirus exposure and HLA in healthy donors. Researchers ran the PCR with 60 Vbeta and 13 Jbeta primers. Measured with immunoSEQ multiplex PCR; TCRdb has only the in-frame clones, and not every one. The repertoire includes some 150,000 clones, approximately 82% of them detected once, and 1.5% to 2% sits in the top ten. Donors in the study were healthy people who gave bone marrow. The CDR3 sequence is 16 residues long. Trimming took 2 bases from V and 2 from J, leaving 16 bases between them. Germline-derived CDR1 and CDR2 are GTSNPN and SVGIG (reference sequence).

This sequence was found in a woman between 40 and 55 years old in good health and CMV-seronegative. The sample taken for sequencing was PBMCs. The chain uses TRBV30 and TRBJ1-5, with D uncertain. CDR3 residues: CAWSYRGTPGNQPQHF. The CDR3 coding sequence is TGTGCCTGGAGTTACCGGGGAACCCCGGGCAATCAGCCCCAGCATTTT.